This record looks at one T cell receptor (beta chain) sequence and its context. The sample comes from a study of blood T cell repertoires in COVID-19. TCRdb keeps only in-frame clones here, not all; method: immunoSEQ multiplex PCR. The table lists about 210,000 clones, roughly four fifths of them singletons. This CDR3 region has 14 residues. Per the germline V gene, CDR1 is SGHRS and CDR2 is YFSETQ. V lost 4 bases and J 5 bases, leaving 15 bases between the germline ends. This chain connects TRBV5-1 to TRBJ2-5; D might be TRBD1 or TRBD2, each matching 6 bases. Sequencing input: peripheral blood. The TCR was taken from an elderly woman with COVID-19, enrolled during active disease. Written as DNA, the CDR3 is TGCGCCAGCAGCCTGGGGGCGGGGCAGGAGACCCAGTACTTC. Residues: CASSLGAGQETQYF. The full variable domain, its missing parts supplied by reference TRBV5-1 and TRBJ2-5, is KAGVTQTPRYLIKTRGQQVTLSCSPISGHRSVSWYQQTPGQGLQFLFEYFSETQRNKGNFPGRFSGRQFSNSRSEMNVSTLELGDSALYLCASSLGAGQETQYFGPGTRLLVL.